This T cell receptor beta chain was sequenced during a study of blood T cell repertoires in COVID-19. Cohort assignment relied on participant-reported clinical history. Assay: immunoSEQ multiplex PCR; the TCRdb copy retains only in-frame clones and omits some. This table holds about 350,000 clones, around 87% found once. Germline values: CDR1 SGHRS, CDR2 YFSETQ. Losses at the gene ends were 4 bases for V and 0 bases for J; bases not matched to a gene: 6. The CDR3 contains 15 residues. The chain carries TRBV5-1 and TRBJ2-5; 7 bases are a match to TRBD1. Sequenced sample: PBMCs or T cells enriched from blood (not recorded which). The receptor was isolated from a woman aged 25-40 years who had recovered from COVID-19. CDR3 DNA: TGCGCCAGCAGCAGCAACAGGGGCTACCAAGAGACCCAGTACTTC. As protein: CASSSNRGYQETQYF.